This T cell receptor (beta chain) was sequenced for a study of shared T cell receptors in the human thymus. Germline V CDR1 and CDR2: SGHNT, YYREEE (reference sequence). The CDR3 runs to 16 residues. J gave up 2 bases and V 3 bases, and 11 bases lay outside the gene matches. TCRdb's copy holds only in-frame clones and misses some; the assay was immunoSEQ multiplex PCR. The profile shows 700,000 or so clones, around 85% of them singletons. This same sample was also taken into another study, of human thymus T cells. That study adds: Gene usage (both V and J) appeared biased in thymic and blood repertoires.

Sequencing used thymocytes. This TCR came from a girl less than two years old with a congenital heart defect. This chain joins TRBV5-4 and TRBJ2-7, with 7 bases that match TRBD2. In DNA form, the CDR3 reads TGTGCCAGCAGCTCAACCTCTACGGGACTAACCTACGAGCAGTACTTC. It codes for CASSSTSTGLTYEQYF.